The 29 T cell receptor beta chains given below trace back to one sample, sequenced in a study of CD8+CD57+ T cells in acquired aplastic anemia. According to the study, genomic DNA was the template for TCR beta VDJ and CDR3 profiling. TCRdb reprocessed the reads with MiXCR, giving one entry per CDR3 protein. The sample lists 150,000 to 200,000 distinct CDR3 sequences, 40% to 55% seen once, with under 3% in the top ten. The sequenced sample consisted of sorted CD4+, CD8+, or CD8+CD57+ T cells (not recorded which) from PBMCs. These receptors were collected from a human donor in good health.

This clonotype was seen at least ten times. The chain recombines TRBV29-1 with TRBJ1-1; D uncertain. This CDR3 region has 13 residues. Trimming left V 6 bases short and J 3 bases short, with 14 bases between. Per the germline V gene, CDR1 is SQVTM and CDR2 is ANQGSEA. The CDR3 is CSVRISWDTEAFF. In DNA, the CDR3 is TGCAGCGTGCGAATATCCTGGGACACTGAAGCTTTCTTT.

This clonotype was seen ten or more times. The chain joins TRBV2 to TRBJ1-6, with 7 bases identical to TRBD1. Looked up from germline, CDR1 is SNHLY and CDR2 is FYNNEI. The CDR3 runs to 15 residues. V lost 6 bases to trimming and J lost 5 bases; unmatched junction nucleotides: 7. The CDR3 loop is CASRVGGAHNSPLHF. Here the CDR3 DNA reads TGTGCCAGCAGAGTAGGGGGCGCTCATAATTCACCCCTCCACTTT.

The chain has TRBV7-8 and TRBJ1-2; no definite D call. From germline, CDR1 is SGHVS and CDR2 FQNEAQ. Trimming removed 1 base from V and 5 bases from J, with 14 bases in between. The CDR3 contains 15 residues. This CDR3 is CASSLVRWPAYGYTF. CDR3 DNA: TGTGCCAGCAGCTTAGTAAGGTGGCCAGCTTATGGCTACACCTTC.

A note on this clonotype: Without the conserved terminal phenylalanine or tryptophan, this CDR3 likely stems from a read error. The CDR3 reads CSGGTGLYTEAFS. CDR3 nucleotide sequence: TGCAGCGGAGGTACAGGGTTATACACTGAAGCTTTCTCT. The chain has TRBV29-1 and TRBJ1-1, with a possible D match to TRBD1 (6 bases). The CDR3 totals 13 residues. Germline V lookup: CDR1 SQVTM, CDR2 ANQGSEA. Deletions cut 7 bases from V and 3 bases from J, with 15 bases between.

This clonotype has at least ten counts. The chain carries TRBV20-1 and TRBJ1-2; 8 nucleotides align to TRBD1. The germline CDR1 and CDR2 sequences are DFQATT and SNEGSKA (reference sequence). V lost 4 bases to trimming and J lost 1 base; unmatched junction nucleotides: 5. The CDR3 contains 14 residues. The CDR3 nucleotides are TGCAGTGCTACCGGGACAGGACTTAACTATGGCTACACCTTC. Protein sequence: CSATGTGLNYGYTF.

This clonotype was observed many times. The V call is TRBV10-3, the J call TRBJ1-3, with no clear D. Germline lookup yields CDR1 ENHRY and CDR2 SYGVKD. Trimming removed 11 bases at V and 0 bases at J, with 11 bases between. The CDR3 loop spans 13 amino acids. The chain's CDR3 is CASEGSSGNTIYF. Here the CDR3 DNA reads TGTGCCTCTGAAGGGAGCTCTGGAAACACCATATATTTT.

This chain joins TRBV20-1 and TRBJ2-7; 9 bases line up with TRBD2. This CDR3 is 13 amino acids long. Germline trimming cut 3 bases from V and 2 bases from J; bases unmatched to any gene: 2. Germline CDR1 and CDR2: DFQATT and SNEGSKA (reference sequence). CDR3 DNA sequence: TGCAGTGCTAGGACTAGCGGAACCTACGAGCAGTACTTC. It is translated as CSARTSGTYEQYF.

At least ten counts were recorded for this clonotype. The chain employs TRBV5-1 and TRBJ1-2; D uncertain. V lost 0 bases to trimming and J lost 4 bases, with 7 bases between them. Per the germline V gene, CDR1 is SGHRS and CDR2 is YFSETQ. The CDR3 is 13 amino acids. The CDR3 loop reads CASSLGEIYGYTF. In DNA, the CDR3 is TGCGCCAGCAGCTTGGGAGAGATCTATGGCTACACCTTC.

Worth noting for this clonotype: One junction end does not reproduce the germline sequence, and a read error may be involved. This chain's CDR3 is CASSARGLAPDTQYF. CDR3 DNA sequence: TGTGCCTCCAGTGCTCGCGGACTAGCCCCAGATACGCAGTATTTT. The V call is TRBV24-1, the J call TRBJ2-3; 8 nucleotides agree with TRBD2. Germline V gene sequence: CDR1 KGHDR, CDR2 SFDVKD. The CDR3 is 15 residues long.

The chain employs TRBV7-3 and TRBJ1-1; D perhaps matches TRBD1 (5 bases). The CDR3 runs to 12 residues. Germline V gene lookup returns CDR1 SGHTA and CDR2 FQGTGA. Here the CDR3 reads CLGLRWGTEAFF. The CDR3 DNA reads TGTTTGGGGCTCCGCTGGGGCACTGAAGCTTTCTTT.

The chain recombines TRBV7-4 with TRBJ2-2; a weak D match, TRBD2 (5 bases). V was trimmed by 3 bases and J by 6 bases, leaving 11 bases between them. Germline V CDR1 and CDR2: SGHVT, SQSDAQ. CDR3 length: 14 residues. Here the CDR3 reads CASSFSGIAGELFF. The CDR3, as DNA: TGTGCCAGCAGCTTTTCCGGGATCGCCGGGGAGCTGTTTTTT.

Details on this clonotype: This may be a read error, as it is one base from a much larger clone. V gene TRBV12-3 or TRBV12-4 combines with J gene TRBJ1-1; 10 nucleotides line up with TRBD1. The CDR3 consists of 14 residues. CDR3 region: CASSRGQGSTETFF. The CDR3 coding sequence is TGTGCCAGCAGCAGGGGACAGGGGAGCACTGAAACTTTCTTT.

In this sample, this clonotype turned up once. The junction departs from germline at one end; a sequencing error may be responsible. Here the CDR3 DNA reads TGTGCCAGCAGCGTAGGACTAGCGGGAGAACAGGGTGAGCAGTTCTTC. It codes for CASSVGLAGEQGEQFF. This rearrangement joins TRBV13 to TRBJ2-1; 13 positions match TRBD2. Germline loops: CDR1 PRHDT, CDR2 FYEKMQ (reference sequence). CDR3 length: 16 residues.

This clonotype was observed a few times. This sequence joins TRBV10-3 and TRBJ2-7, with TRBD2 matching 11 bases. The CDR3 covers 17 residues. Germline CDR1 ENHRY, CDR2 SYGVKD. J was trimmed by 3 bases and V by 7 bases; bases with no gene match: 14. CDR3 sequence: CAIIGGTSGLVNYEQYF. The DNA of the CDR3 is TGTGCCATCATTGGAGGGACTAGCGGCTTAGTTAACTACGAGCAGTACTTC.

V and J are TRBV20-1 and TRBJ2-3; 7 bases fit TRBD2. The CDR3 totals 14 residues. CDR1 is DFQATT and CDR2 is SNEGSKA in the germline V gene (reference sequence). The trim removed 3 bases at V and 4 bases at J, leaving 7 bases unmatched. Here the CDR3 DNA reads TGCAGTGCTAGGGGGACTACATGGGCAGATACGCAGTATTTT. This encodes CSARGTTWADTQYF.

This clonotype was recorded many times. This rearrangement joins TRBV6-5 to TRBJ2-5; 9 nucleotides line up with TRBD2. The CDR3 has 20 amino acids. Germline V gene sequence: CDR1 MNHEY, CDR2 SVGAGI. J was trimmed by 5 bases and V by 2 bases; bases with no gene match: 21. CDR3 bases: TGTGCCAGCAGTTACGCCCCCCCCTTGAGGGGTAGCGGGAGTCTGGAGACCCAGTACTTC. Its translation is CASSYAPPLRGSGSLETQYF.

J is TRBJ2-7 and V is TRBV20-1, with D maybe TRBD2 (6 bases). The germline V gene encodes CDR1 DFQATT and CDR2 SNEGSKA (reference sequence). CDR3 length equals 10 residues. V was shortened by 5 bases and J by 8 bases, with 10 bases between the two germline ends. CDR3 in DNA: TGCAGTGCTGGGGGACTCCAGCAGTACTTC. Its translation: CSAGGLQQYF.

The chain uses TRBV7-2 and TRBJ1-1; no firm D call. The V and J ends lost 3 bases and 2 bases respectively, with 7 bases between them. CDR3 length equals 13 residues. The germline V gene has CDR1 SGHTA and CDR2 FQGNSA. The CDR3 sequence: CASSFEPNTEAFF. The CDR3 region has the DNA TGTGCCAGCAGCTTCGAACCCAACACTGAAGCTTTCTTT.

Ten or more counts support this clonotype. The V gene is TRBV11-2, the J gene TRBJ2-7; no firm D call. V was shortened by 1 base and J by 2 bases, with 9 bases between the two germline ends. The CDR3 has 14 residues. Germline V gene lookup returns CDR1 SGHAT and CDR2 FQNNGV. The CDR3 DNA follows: TGTGCCAGCAGCTTAGGGGTACTACCCTACGAGCAGTACTTC. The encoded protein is CASSLGVLPYEQYF.

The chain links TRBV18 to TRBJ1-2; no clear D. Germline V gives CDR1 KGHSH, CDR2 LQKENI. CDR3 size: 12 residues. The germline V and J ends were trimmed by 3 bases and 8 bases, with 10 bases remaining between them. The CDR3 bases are TGTGCCAGCTCACCCCAAAGAGAGGGCTACACCTTC. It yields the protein CASSPQREGYTF.

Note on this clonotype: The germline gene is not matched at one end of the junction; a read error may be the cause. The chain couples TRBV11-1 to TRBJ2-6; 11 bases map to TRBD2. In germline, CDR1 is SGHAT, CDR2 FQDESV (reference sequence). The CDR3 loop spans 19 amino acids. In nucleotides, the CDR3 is TGTGCCAGCAGCGTAGCGGGGGGGGTTCTGAGCTCTGGGGCCAACGTCCTGACTTTC. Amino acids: CASSVAGGVLSSGANVLTF. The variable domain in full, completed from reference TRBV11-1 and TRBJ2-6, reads EAEVAQSPRYKITEKSQAVAFWCDPISGHATLYWYRQILGQGPELLVQFQDESVVDDSQLPKDRFSAERLKGVDSTLKIQPAELGDSAMYLCASSVAGGVLSSGANVLTFGAGSRLTVL.

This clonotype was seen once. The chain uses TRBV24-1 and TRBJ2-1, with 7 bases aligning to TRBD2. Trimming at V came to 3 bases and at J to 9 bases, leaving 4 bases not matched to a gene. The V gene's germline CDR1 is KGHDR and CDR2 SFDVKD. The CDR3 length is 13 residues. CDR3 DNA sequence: TGTGCCACCAGTGATCACGGGAGGAGTGAGCAGTTCTTC. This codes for CATSDHGRSEQFF.

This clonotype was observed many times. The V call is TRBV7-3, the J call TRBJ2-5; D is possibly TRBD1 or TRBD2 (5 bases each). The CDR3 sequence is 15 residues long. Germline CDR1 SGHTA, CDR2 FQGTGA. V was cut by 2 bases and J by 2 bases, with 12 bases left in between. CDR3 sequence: CASSLSGRKQETQYF. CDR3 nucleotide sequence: TGTGCCAGCAGCTTATCGGGACGGAAGCAAGAGACCCAGTACTTC.

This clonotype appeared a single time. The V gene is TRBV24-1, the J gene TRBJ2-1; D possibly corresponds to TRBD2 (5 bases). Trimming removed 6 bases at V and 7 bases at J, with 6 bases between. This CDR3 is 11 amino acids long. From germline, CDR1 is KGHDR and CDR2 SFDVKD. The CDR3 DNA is TGTGCCACCAGTAGGAGGAATGAGCAGTTCTTC. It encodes CATSRRNEQFF.

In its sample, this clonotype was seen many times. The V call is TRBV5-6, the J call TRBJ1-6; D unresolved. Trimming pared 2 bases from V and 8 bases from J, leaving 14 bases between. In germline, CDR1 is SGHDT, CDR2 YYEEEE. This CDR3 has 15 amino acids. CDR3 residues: CASSFPMDRDSPLHF. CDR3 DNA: TGTGCCAGCAGCTTTCCAATGGATCGGGATTCACCCCTCCACTTT.

DNA of the CDR3: TGCGCCAGCAGTATTGGACACACGAACACTGAAGCTTTCTTT. Translating gives CASSIGHTNTEAFF. The rearrangement links TRBV10-1 to TRBJ1-1, with a tentative D call TRBD1 (5 bases). In germline, CDR1 is WNHNN, CDR2 SYGVQD (reference sequence). V lost 5 bases to trimming and J lost 1 base, with 11 bases between them. The CDR3 consists of 14 residues.

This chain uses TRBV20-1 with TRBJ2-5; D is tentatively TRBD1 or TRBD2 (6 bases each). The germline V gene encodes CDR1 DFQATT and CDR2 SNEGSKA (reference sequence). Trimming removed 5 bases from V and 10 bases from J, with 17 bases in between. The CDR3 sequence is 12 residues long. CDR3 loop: CSAPSLRGDQYF. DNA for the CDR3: TGCAGTGCTCCTAGTCTAAGGGGGGACCAGTACTTC.

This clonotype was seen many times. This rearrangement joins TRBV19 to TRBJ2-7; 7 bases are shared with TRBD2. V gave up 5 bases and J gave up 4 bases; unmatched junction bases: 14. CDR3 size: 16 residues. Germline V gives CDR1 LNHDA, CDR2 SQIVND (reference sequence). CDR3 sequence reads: CASSARGGSGVYEQYF. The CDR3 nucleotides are TGTGCCAGTAGTGCCCGCGGGGGAAGCGGGGTTTACGAGCAGTACTTC.

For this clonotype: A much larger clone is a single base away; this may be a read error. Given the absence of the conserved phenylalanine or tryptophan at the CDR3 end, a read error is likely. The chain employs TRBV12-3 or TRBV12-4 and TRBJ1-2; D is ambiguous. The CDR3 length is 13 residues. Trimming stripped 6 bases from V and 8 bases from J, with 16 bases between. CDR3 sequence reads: CASSRKQWSGYTL. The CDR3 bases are TGTGCCAGCAGCCGTAAACAGTGGAGCGGCTACACCCTC.